These 7 T cell receptor beta chains share one sample of origin, sequenced in a study of cytomegalovirus exposure and HLA in healthy donors. PCR used 60 Vbeta primers and 13 Jbeta primers. The data were produced by immunoSEQ multiplex PCR, yet TCRdb's version contains in-frame clones alone and is incomplete. Here the sample spans about 110,000 clones, around 74% being singletons. The sequencing sample was made of PBMCs. These TCRs come from a man under 40 in good health and CMV-seropositive.

The rearrangement links TRBV5-1 to TRBJ2-3; maybe TRBD1 (5 bases). The CDR3 is 12 amino acids. Germline CDR1 SGHRS, CDR2 YFSETQ. Trimming shortened V by 4 bases and J by 6 bases, and 9 bases separated the two germline ends. CDR3 region: CASSLGADTQYF. The CDR3 DNA reads as TGCGCCAGCAGCCTAGGGGCCGATACGCAGTATTTT.

The CDR3 sequence is CASSLGLAGATDTQYF. The CDR3 DNA reads TGCGCCAGCAGCCTGGGACTAGCGGGGGCTACTGATACGCAGTATTTT. The chain combines TRBV4-3 with TRBJ2-3; 14 bases match TRBD2. The germline V gene encodes CDR1 LGHNA and CDR2 YSLEER. Trimming removed 4 bases from V and 6 bases from J; junction bases left unmatched: 6. There are 16 residues in the CDR3.

A few counts support this clone. DNA for the CDR3: TGTGCCAGCAGCTTGAACGGGGGAGGCACTGAAGCTTTCTTT. Translation: CASSLNGGGTEAFF. This chain joins TRBV5-4 and TRBJ1-1; a weak D match, TRBD1 (5 bases). Germline V gene data show CDR1 as SGHNT and CDR2 as YYREEE (reference sequence). The CDR3 extends over 14 amino acids. Trimming shortened V by 1 base and J by 4 bases, and 11 bases separated the two germline ends.

This chain links TRBV6-1 with TRBJ2-1; D not resolved. V lost 1 base to trimming and J lost 11 bases, with 9 bases between them. This CDR3 contains 12 residues. Germline V gives CDR1 MNHNS, CDR2 SASEGT. CDR3 in amino acids: CASSEGAAQQFF. In DNA form, the CDR3 reads TGTGCCAGCAGTGAAGGGGCTGCCCAGCAGTTCTTC.

CDR3 in amino acids: CASSFPGAAKLFF. CDR3 DNA sequence: TGTGCCAGCAGCTTCCCAGGGGCCGCAAAACTGTTTTTT. V usage is TRBV7-2 and J usage is TRBJ1-4, with a weak D call TRBD1 (6 bases). Germline CDR1 and CDR2: SGHTA and FQGNSA. The CDR3 length is 13 residues. V was cut by 3 bases and J by 10 bases, with 12 bases left in between.

This clone has only a few counts. CDR3 sequence: CASSPTDRPNYGYTF. The CDR3 DNA is TGTGCCAGCAGCCCGACGGACAGGCCTAACTATGGCTACACCTTC. The rearrangement links TRBV5-6 to TRBJ1-2, with 7 nucleotides matching TRBD1. Germline-derived CDR1 and CDR2 are SGHDT and YYEEEE. V shed 4 bases and J 0 bases; nucleotides not matched to a gene: 6. The CDR3 contains 15 residues.

The chain's CDR3 is CASSEGTRSNTEAFF. CDR3 DNA: TGTGCCAGCAGTGAAGGGACACGGTCGAACACTGAAGCTTTCTTT. The V and J genes are TRBV6-1 and TRBJ1-1, with D possibly matching TRBD1 (5 bases). V lost 1 base, J lost 1 base, and 10 bases lay in between. Germline CDR1 is MNHNS and CDR2 is SASEGT. This CDR3 has 15 amino acids.